This paragraph reports one TCR beta chain. The sample originates from a study of blood T cell repertoires in COVID-19. The CDR3 has 14 residues. V lost 8 bases, J lost 0 bases, and 3 bases stayed unmatched. CDR1 SGDLS and CDR2 YYNGEE come from the germline V gene. Data came from immunoSEQ multiplex PCR; TCRdb stores just in-frame clones and leaves some out. The table lists around 390,000 clones, 87% of them singletons. The rearrangement links TRBV9 to TRBJ2-3, with 10 bases identical to TRBD2. Sequenced input: PBMCs or T cells enriched from blood (not recorded which). The sequence was obtained from a woman in her fifties or sixties who had recovered from COVID-19. The CDR3 spells CASKAGGSTDTQYF. CDR3 sequence (DNA): TGTGCCAGTAAAGCGGGGGGGAGCACAGATACGCAGTATTTT. Complete variable domain (other parts from reference TRBV9 and TRBJ2-3): DSGVTQTPKHLITATGQRVTLRCSPRSGDLSVYWYQQSLDQGLQFLIQYYNGEERAKGNILERFSAQQFPDLHSELNLSSLELGDSALYFCASKAGGSTDTQYFGPGTRLTVL.